This T cell receptor (beta chain) was sequenced during a study of T-cell memory formation after mild COVID-19. Study-level background: The study found TCR clusters largely donor specific. Study results and limitations: Clones that contracted from day 15 to 85 were balanced CD4/CD8, while later expanders leaned CD4+. Among clones peaking at day 37 in the second wave, SARS-CoV-2 specificity remained unconfirmed.

V lost 2 bases, J lost 0 bases, and 16 bases lay in between. The length of the CDR3 is 17 residues. Turning to this clonotype: Antigen specificity is unknown.

With constant-segment primers, 5'RACE yielded cDNA libraries of TCR alpha and TCR beta that carried sample barcodes and UMIs. TCRdb itself ran the 5' RACE reads through MiXCR, one entry per CDR3 protein. The table records roughly 150,000 distinct CDR3 sequences, about 14% of them present only once. The specimen sequenced was PBMCs or a T cell subset sorted from them (not recorded which). The genes are TRBV12-3 or TRBV12-4 and TRBJ1-1, with D perhaps TRBD1 (5 bases). The clonotype was recovered from an adult woman who had mild COVID-19 (a few samples of this study predate the infection). Cell type and time point are not known. The CDR3 here is CASSLLGALGVNTEAFF. CDR3 nucleotide sequence: TGTGCCAGCAGTTTACTTGGTGCCCTGGGGGTGAACACTGAAGCTTTCTTT.